This T cell receptor beta chain was recovered during a study of T-cell memory formation after mild COVID-19. Study-wide results and caveats: Of the contracting clones, CD4+ ones lay mainly in CM and EM, and CD8+ ones in EMRA. Nothing showed for sure that second-wave clones peaking on day 37 were SARS-CoV-2 specific.

TCRdb reprocessed the 5' RACE reads with MiXCR, giving one entry per CDR3 protein. The sample yields about 450,000 distinct CDR3 sequences, less than 25% seen once. Comments on this clonotype: Its antigen remains unknown.

The CDR3 has 12 residues. The V end was cut by 7 bases, the J end by 7 bases, with 13 bases between. CDR1 and CDR2 from the germline V gene are SQVTM and ANQGSEA. The chain couples TRBV29-1 to TRBJ1-4; tentative D call: TRBD1 (6 bases). This TCR was sampled from an adult woman who had mild COVID-19 (a few samples of this study predate the infection). Cell type and time point are not known. Material for sequencing was PBMCs or a T cell subset sorted from them (not recorded which). In nucleotides, the CDR3 is TGCAGCGCTGGACAGCTTTCTGAAAAACTGTTTTTT. This translates into CSAGQLSEKLFF.